These T cell receptor beta chains were read from a single sample in a study of response to subunit inactivated influenza vaccine. MiXCR, run by TCRdb on the RT-PCR reads, gives a single entry per CDR3 protein. The table includes more than 200,000 distinct CDR3 sequences, more than 9% detected once. The sequencing used non-naive T cells sorted from PBMCs, collected 14 to 15 days before vaccination. These receptors came from a man between 45 and 60 years old who received an inactivated influenza vaccine. CDR3s include the opening cysteine and the closing phenylalanine or tryptophan. Each record gives: V gene, clone size, J gene, D gene, CDR3 protein, CDR3 DNA. D genes are given only for firm matches. Rows may omit the clone size; those that give it use once, few, many or a size class.

>TRBV5-5|NA|TRBJ1-4|NA
CASSVLVTNEKLFF
TGTGCCAGCAGCGTTCTGGTCACTAATGAAAAACTGTTTTTT
>TRBV6-2/TRBV6-3|few|TRBJ2-7|NA
CASSYSIWTTYEQYF
TGTGCCAGCAGTTACTCGATTTGGACAACCTACGAGCAGTACTTC
>TRBV20-1|NA|TRBJ1-2|NA
CSAPYRQDHNYGYTF
TGCAGTGCGCCGTATCGACAAGACCACAACTATGGCTACACCTTC
>TRBV28|NA|TRBJ1-5|TRBD1
CASSKMTGGLPSNQPQHF
TGTGCCAGCAGTAAAATGACAGGGGGACTACCTAGCAATCAGCCCCAGCATTTT
>TRBV6-2/TRBV6-3|many|TRBJ2-7|NA
CATTDYYEQYF
TGTGCCACTACGGATTACTACGAGCAGTACTTC
>TRBV5-1|few|TRBJ2-2|NA
CASSLELSAAGELFF
TGCGCCAGCAGCTTGGAATTATCGGCCGCCGGGGAGCTGTTTTTT
>TRBV20-1|many|TRBJ2-1|TRBD1
CSAQGQIYNEQFF
TGCAGTGCTCAGGGACAGATCTACAATGAGCAGTTCTTC
>TRBV29-1|NA|TRBJ2-4|TRBD2
CSVVSGGADIQYF
TGCAGCGTTGTTAGCGGGGGGGCCGACATTCAGTACTTC
>TRBV7-2|many|TRBJ2-7|NA
CASSLGGSEIYEQYF
TGTGCCAGCAGCTTAGGGGGGAGTGAAATTTACGAGCAGTACTTC
>TRBV6-2/TRBV6-3|many|TRBJ2-2|NA
CASSFGQGGPGELFF
TGTGCCAGCAGTTTCGGGCAGGGCGGTCCCGGGGAGCTGTTTTTT
>TRBV4-2|NA|TRBJ2-7|NA
CASSQGQTYEQYF
TGTGCCAGCAGCCAGGGACAAACCTACGAGCAGTACTTC
>TRBV12-3/TRBV12-4|NA|TRBJ2-3|TRBD1
CASSLGRGHLEQGPQYF
TGTGCCAGCAGTTTGGGAAGGGGGCATTTAGAACAGGGACCGCAGTATTTT
>TRBV4-2|many|TRBJ1-4|TRBD1
CASSQEQGDEKLFF
TGTGCCAGCAGCCAAGAACAGGGGGATGAAAAACTGTTTTTT
>TRBV3-1|NA|TRBJ2-1|NA
CASSLRPDEQFF
TGTGCCAGCAGCCTCCGCCCGGATGAGCAGTTCTTC